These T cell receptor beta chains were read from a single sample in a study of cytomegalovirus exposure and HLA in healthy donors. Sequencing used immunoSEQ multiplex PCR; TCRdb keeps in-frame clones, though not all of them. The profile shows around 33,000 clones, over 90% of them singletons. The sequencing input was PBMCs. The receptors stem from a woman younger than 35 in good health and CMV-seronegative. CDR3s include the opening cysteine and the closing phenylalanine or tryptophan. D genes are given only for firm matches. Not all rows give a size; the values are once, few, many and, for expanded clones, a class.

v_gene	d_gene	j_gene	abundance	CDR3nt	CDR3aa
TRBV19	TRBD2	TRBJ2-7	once	TGTGCCAGTAGTATGACTAGCGGGAGTTTGGAGCAGTACTTC	CASSMTSGSLEQYF
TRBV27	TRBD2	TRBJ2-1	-	TGTGCCAGCAGTTGGCGGCTAGCGGGATCATACAATGAGCAGTTCTTC	CASSWRLAGSYNEQFF
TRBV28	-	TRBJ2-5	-	TGTGCCAGCAGTACCGATCAGGGGAACATCGAAGAGACCCAGTACTTC	CASSTDQGNIEETQYF
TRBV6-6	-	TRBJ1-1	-	TGTGCCAGCACCCCATACAGGGTGAACACTGAAGCTTTCTTT	CASTPYRVNTEAFF
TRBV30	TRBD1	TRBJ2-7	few	TGTGCCTGGAGCGCCGGGACAGGGGACTACGAGCAGTACTTC	CAWSAGTGDYEQYF
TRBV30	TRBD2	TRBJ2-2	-	TGTGCCTGGAGGGTGGAACTAGCGGGAGTTCGGTCGGGGGAGCTGTTTTTT	CAWRVELAGVRSGELFF
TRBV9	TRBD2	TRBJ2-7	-	TGTGCCAGCAGCTTGACCGGGACTAGCGGGCCGGGGTCTGACGAGCAGTACTTC	CASSLTGTSGPGSDEQYF
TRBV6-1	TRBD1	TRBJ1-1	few	TGTGCCAGCAGTGAAATCGCTGGCAGGGGGCCCACTGAAGCTTTCTTT	CASSEIAGRGPTEAFF
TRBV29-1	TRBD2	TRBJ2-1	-	TGCAGCGTTGATGGTGACACGGTAGTATTAGCGGGGTACAATGAGCAGTTCTTC	CSVDGDTVVLAGYNEQFF
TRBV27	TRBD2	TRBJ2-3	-	TGTGCCAGCAGTGGCCGGAGAGTAGCGGGAGCGAAAGATACGCAGTATTTT	CASSGRRVAGAKDTQYF
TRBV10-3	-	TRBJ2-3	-	TGTGCCATCATCATCACGGGCACAGATACGCAGTATTTT	CAIIITGTDTQYF
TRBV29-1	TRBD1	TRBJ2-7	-	TGCAGCGTTTCCCGACGAGGTTGGGGCGGACAGGACTACGAGCAGTACTTC	CSVSRRGWGGQDYEQYF
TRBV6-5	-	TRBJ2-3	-	TGTGCCAGCAGTTACTCGTGGCAAACCACAGATACGCAGTATTTT	CASSYSWQTTDTQYF
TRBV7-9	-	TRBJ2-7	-	TGTGCCAGCAGCTACGGGGTCCTCTACGAGCAGTACTTC	CASSYGVLYEQYF
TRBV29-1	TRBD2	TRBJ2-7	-	TGCAGCGTTGTTAAAACTGGTTTTTTTAGCGGGAGGGGTACGTACGAGCAGTACTTC	CSVVKTGFFSGRGTYEQYF
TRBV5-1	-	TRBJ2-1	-	TGCGCCAGCAGCTTGGTGCGGGTGGGAACGGGTGAGCAGTTCTTC	CASSLVRVGTGEQFF
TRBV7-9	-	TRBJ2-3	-	TGTGCCAGCAGCCCGTTCCCAGATACGCAGTATTTT	CASSPFPDTQYF
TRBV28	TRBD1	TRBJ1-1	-	TGTGCCAGCATCCTACCGGGACAGGGAAGCGGGACTGAAGCTTTCTTT	CASILPGQGSGTEAFF
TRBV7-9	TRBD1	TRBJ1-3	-	TGTGCCAGCAGTGACAGGGGCGGAGGAAACACCATATATTTT	CASSDRGGGNTIYF
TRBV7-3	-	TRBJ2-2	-	TGTGCCAGCAGCTCCGGGTCGAACACCGGGGAGCTGTTTTTT	CASSSGSNTGELFF
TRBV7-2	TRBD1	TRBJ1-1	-	TGTGCCAGCAGCTTAGAAGCGGCAGGGGGGAACACTGAAGCTTTCTTT	CASSLEAAGGNTEAFF
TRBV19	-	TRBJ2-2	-	TGTGCCAGTAGTACGCAGCGGAACACCGGGGAGCTGTTTTTT	CASSTQRNTGELFF
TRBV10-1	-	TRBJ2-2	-	TGCGCGAGCACCCCGGGAAACACCGGGGAGCTGTTTTTT	CASTPGNTGELFF
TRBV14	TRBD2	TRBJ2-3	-	TGTGCCAGCAGCCAAGAGGAAGCGGGGCCCACAGATACGCAGTATTTT	CASSQEEAGPTDTQYF
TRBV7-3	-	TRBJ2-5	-	TGTGCCAGCAGCTTAACTAGACAAGAGACCCAGTACTTC	CASSLTRQETQYF
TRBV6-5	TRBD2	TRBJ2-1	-	TGTGCCAGCAGTTATGGGGGAGCGGGAGGGCCGGGTGAGCAGTTCTTC	CASSYGGAGGPGEQFF
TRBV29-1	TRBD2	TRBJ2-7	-	TGCAGCATTTGGCTCCCTCCCCATGGCGGGAGGGCCGCCGGCGAGCAGTACTTC	CSIWLPPHGGRAAGEQYF
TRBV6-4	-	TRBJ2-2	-	TGTGCCAGCAGAAAGCTTAGCGGGAACACCGGGGAGCTGTTTTTT	CASRKLSGNTGELFF
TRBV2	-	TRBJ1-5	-	TGTGCCAGCAGTGAAGGGGCGGTAGGGGCGAGACAGCCCCAGCATTTT	CASSEGAVGARQPQHF
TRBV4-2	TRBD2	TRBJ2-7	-	TGTGCCAGCAGCCAAAATATTCCGGGGGGGACAAATATGCTCTACGAGCAGTACTTC	CASSQNIPGGTNMLYEQYF
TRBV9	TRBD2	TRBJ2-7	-	TGTGCCAGCAGCGTAGGGCCGACTAGCGTATCCTACGAGCAGTACTTC	CASSVGPTSVSYEQYF
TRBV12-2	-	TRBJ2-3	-	TGTGCAAGTCGCTTAGAGCTTGTTACACCCAAGGGGGCGACGGGTAGTGCAGATACGCAGTATTTT	CASRLELVTPKGATGSADTQYF
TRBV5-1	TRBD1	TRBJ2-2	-	TGCGCCAGCAGCTCCGGACAGGCGAACACCGGGGAGCTGTTTTTT	CASSSGQANTGELFF
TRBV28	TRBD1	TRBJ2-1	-	TGTGCCAGCAGTAAACCAGGGGGCCCCTACAATGAGCAGTTCTTC	CASSKPGGPYNEQFF
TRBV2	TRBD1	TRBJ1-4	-	TGTGCCAGCAGTGCGAGGGGACAGGATAATGAAAAACTGTTTTTT	CASSARGQDNEKLFF
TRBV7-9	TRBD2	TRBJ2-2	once	TGTTCCAGCAGCTTAAATCTAGCGGGCGACCCCGGGGAGCTGTTTTTT	CSSSLNLAGDPGELFF
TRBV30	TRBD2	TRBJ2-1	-	TGTGCCTGGAGGCCGGGACTAGGGGTCAATGAGCAGTTCTTC	CAWRPGLGVNEQFF
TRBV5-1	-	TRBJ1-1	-	TGCGCCAGCAGCTTTGGCGGGGTCATGAACACTGAAGCTTTCTTT	CASSFGGVMNTEAFF
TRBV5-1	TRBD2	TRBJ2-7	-	TGCGCCAGCAGCTTGGAAGGACTAGCGGGAGGATTGTTCTACGAGCAGTACTTC	CASSLEGLAGGLFYEQYF
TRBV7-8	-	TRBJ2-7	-	TGTGCCAGCAGCTTACTCACGGCCTACGAGCAGTACTTC	CASSLLTAYEQYF
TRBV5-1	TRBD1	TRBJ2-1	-	TGCGCCAGCAGCTTGGCCGGGACAGGGAACGCCATGAGCTCCTACAATGAGCAGTTCTTC	CASSLAGTGNAMSSYNEQFF
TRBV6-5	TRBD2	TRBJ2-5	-	TGTGCCAGCAGTTCGGGGCTAGCGGTAACCCAAGAGACCCAGTACTTC	CASSSGLAVTQETQYF
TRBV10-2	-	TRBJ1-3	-	TGCGCCAGCAGTACGGCGGGCCTCTCTGGAAACACCATATATTTT	CASSTAGLSGNTIYF
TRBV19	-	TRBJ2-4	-	TGTGCCAGTAGTAGGGGCTCTTGGGGAAACATTCAGTACTTC	CASSRGSWGNIQYF
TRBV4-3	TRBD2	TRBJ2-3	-	TGCGCCAGCAGCCAAGATATGGAACTAGCGGGAGCAGCAGATACGCAGTATTTT	CASSQDMELAGAADTQYF
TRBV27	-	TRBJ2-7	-	TGTGCCAGCAGTTCAGCGTATAATTCCTACGAGCAGTACTTC	CASSSAYNSYEQYF
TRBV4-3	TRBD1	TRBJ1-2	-	TGCGCCAGCAGCCAAGACCGGACAGGGTTCACTGACTATGGCTACACCTTC	CASSQDRTGFTDYGYTF
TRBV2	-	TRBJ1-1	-	TGTGCCAGCACCCCAAGAGGAATGAACACTGAAGCTTTCTTT	CASTPRGMNTEAFF
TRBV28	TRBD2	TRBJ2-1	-	TGTGCCAGCACCCGGACTAGCGAGAGTTACAATGAGCAGTTCTTC	CASTRTSESYNEQFF
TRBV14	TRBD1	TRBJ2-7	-	TGTGCCAGCAGCCGTGAACAGGGGGAGCAGTACTTC	CASSREQGEQYF
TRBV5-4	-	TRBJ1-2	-	TGTGCCAGCAGCTTGGACAGGATCGGCTATGGCTACACCTTC	CASSLDRIGYGYTF
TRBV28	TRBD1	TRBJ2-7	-	TGTGCCAGCCTAAAGACAGGGGGCTACGACGAGCAGTACTTC	CASLKTGGYDEQYF
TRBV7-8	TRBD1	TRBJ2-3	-	TGTGCCAGCAGCTTAACCGGGACAGGGGAGAACACAGATACGCAGTATTTT	CASSLTGTGENTDTQYF
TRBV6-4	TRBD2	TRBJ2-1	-	TGTGCCAGCAGTGCCCTAGCGGGAGCACAGGAGCAGTTCTTC	CASSALAGAQEQFF
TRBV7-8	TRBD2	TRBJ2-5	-	TGTGCCAGCAGCTTTGGACTAGCGGTGGGTCGAGAGACCCAGTACTTC	CASSFGLAVGRETQYF
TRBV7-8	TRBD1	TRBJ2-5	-	TGTGCCAGCAGCTATTTAACAGGGGCCAAAGAGACCCAGTACTTC	CASSYLTGAKETQYF